Below, one TCR beta chain is given with its context. Its specificity is not known. Assay used: immunoSEQ multiplex PCR; TCRdb lists only in-frame clones, some missing. The repertoire holds some 4,800 clones, approximately 96% seen once, with 2% to 3% in the top ten. The sample is drawn from a study of T cell clonotyping in hematopoietic cell transplantation. Study-wide findings and caveats: Pathologically expanded recipient clonotypes increased progressively from day 30 to day 180 as diversity fell.

V gave up 6 bases and J gave up 0 bases, with 8 bases separating them. The CDR3 consists of 14 residues. Per germline, CDR1 MNHEY and CDR2 SVGAGI. The chain links TRBV6-5 to TRBJ1-4; D uncertain. This specimen consisted of PBMCs, obtained 100 days after allogeneic stem cell transplant. This receptor was identified in a male patient aged 40-55 years who had an allogeneic stem cell transplant from a related donor, so the T cells may come from the graft donor. Some clones in this sample may be carry-over from other donors' samples. DNA of the CDR3: TGTGCCAGCAGCCGCTGGGCAACTAATGAAAAACTGTTTTTT. Its translation is CASSRWATNEKLFF.